This T cell receptor (beta chain) was profiled in a study of T cells after yellow fever vaccination. On the study more broadly: Some fractions had low cell numbers, and these were prepared with SMART-Seq v4 Ultra Low Input.

TCRdb analysed the 5' RACE reads with MiXCR anew, one entry per CDR3 protein. This sample has 620,000 or so distinct CDR3 sequences; roughly an eighth occur once, and the top ten carry approximately 15%. The CDR3 runs to 11 residues. The germline CDR1 and CDR2 sequences are DFQATT and SNEGSKA (reference sequence). The V end was cut by 5 bases, the J end by 7 bases, with 10 bases between. The TCR originated in a man in his thirties or forties who received the YFV17D yellow fever vaccine. The V gene is TRBV20-1, the J gene TRBJ2-3; D may be TRBD2 (6 bases). Sequencing used PBMCs, obtained on the day of the yellow fever booster vaccination. The CDR3 DNA reads TGCAGTGCTCCGGGAGTGCATACGCAGTATTTT. Protein: CSAPGVHTQYF.